A single sample gave rise to the 20 T cell receptor beta chains below, sequenced in a study of CD4 T cells in relation to SARS-CoV-2 and coronaviruses. The assay was immunoSEQ multiplex PCR, and TCRdb's table has in-frame clones only and misses some. The sample has 35,000 to 40,000 clones; approximately 85% are singletons. The sample comprised memory CD4+ T cells from PBMCs. The origin of the receptors is an adult with COVID-19.

The chain recombines TRBV2 with TRBJ2-6, with 12 nucleotides matching TRBD2. CDR1 is SNHLY and CDR2 is FYNNEI in the germline V gene. The V segment lost 2 bases and the J segment 2 bases; nucleotides outside the gene matches: 10. This CDR3 is built from 20 residues. The CDR3 nucleotides read TGTGCCAGCAGTGAAACGGGCCTAGCGGGAGGGCCTCCTGGGGCCAACGTCCTGACTTTC. Protein product: CASSETGLAGGPPGANVLTF.

The chain employs TRBV27 and TRBJ2-7; TRBD2 matches 8 bases. There are 15 residues in the CDR3. Per the germline V gene, CDR1 is MNHEY and CDR2 is SMNVEV (reference sequence). With V trimmed by 4 bases and J by 0 bases, 5 bases remained unmatched. The CDR3 region is CASSSAGGRSYEQYF. The CDR3 region has the DNA TGTGCCAGCAGTTCTGCGGGAGGCCGCTCCTACGAGCAGTACTTC.

V usage is TRBV7-8 and J usage is TRBJ2-7; 12 bases line up with TRBD2. Per germline, CDR1 SGHVS and CDR2 FQNEAQ. The CDR3 spans 18 residues. J was trimmed by 2 bases and V by 1 base; bases with no gene match: 9. DNA of the CDR3: TGTGCCAGCAGCTTAGGGGGCACCGGACTAGCGGGAACCTACGAGCAGTACTTC. Amino acid sequence: CASSLGGTGLAGTYEQYF.

The chain couples TRBV5-4 to TRBJ1-2; no clear D. V gave up 0 bases and J gave up 3 bases, with 6 bases separating them. CDR3 length: 13 residues. Germline V lookup: CDR1 SGHNT, CDR2 YYREEE (reference sequence). CDR3 DNA sequence: TGTGCCAGCAGCTTGGGGGGATACTATGGCTACACCTTC. This codes for CASSLGGYYGYTF.

This chain connects TRBV9 to TRBJ2-5, with 10 bases aligning to TRBD2. Germline V gene lookup returns CDR1 SGDLS and CDR2 YYNGEE. This CDR3 region has 15 residues. V gave up 3 bases and J gave up 4 bases; unmatched junction bases: 6. The CDR3 region has the DNA TGTGCCAGCAGCGCGTCTAGCGGGAGAACAGAGACCCAGTACTTC. It is translated as CASSASSGRTETQYF. The variable domain in full, with the rest retrieved from reference TRBV9 and TRBJ2-5, is DSGVTQTPKHLITATGQRVTLRCSPRSGDLSVYWYQQSLDQGLQFLIQYYNGEERAKGNILERFSAQQFPDLHSELNLSSLELGDSALYFCASSASSGRTETQYFGPGTRLLVL.

The chain combines TRBV4-1 with TRBJ1-2; 9 positions agree with TRBD1. The CDR3 runs to 16 residues. With V trimmed by 1 base and J by 5 bases, 8 bases remained unmatched. Per the germline V gene, CDR1 is MGHRA and CDR2 is YSYEKL. The DNA of the CDR3 is TGCGCCAGCAGCCAAGTCGGTACAGGGGGCAGGTATGGCTACACCTTC. Translated, it gives CASSQVGTGGRYGYTF.

V gene TRBV6-2 or TRBV6-3 combines with J gene TRBJ2-2; D remains unclear. The CDR3 loop spans 11 amino acids. Germline-derived CDR1 and CDR2 are MNHEY and SVGEGT. Trimming shortened V by 4 bases and J by 4 bases, and 1 base separated the two germline ends. The CDR3 sequence: CASSFTGELFF. In nucleotides, the CDR3 is TGTGCCAGCAGTTTCACCGGGGAGCTGTTTTTT.

This chain links TRBV15 with TRBJ2-6; 12 bases are a match to TRBD1. Per germline, CDR1 LNHNV and CDR2 YYDKDF (reference sequence). This CDR3 has 20 amino acids. Trimming removed 6 bases from V and 1 base from J; junction bases left unmatched: 13. The CDR3 bases are TGTGCCACCAGAGGCGAGACGGGACAGGGGGCAGAGTCTGGGGCCAACGTCCTGACTTTC. Translating it yields CATRGETGQGAESGANVLTF.

The chain recombines TRBV5-6 with TRBJ2-7, with D maybe TRBD1 (6 bases). V was trimmed by 2 bases and J by 3 bases, leaving 9 bases between them. The CDR3 length is 13 residues. Germline assignment: CDR1 SGHDT and CDR2 YYEEEE. Written as DNA, the CDR3 is TGTGCCAGCAGCTTCCGGACAGACTACGAGCAGTACTTC. Translating it yields CASSFRTDYEQYF.

This sequence joins TRBV5-6 and TRBJ2-4; 10 bases are shared with TRBD1. The length of the CDR3 is 17 residues. Trimming removed 4 bases from V and 3 bases from J; junction bases left unmatched: 10. Germline lookup yields CDR1 SGHDT and CDR2 YYEEEE. CDR3 region: CASSIYGQGGVKNIQYF. In DNA form, the CDR3 reads TGTGCCAGCAGCATTTACGGACAGGGGGGGGTCAAAAACATTCAGTACTTC.

J is TRBJ1-2 and V is TRBV19; 7 bases fit TRBD1. Germline-derived CDR1 and CDR2 are LNHDA and SQIVND (reference sequence). CDR3 length: 18 residues. The junction had 23 bases not matched to a gene; V was cut back by 5 bases and J by 8 bases. The CDR3 DNA is TGTGCCAGTAGTGCGATAACAGGGGCCGAGGCCCCGCGAAGGGGCTACACCTTC. This codes for CASSAITGAEAPRRGYTF.

The genes are TRBV5-1 and TRBJ2-5; tentatively, D is TRBD2 (5 bases). This CDR3 region has 14 residues. Germline V gene data show CDR1 as SGHRS and CDR2 as YFSETQ. Deletions cut 3 bases from V and 5 bases from J, with 14 bases between. The chain's CDR3 is CASSSQAGMETQYF. CDR3 DNA: TGCGCCAGCAGCTCGCAGGCGGGTATGGAGACCCAGTACTTC.

The chain carries TRBV10-3 and TRBJ2-5; D ambiguous. Germline V gene sequence: CDR1 ENHRY, CDR2 SYGVKD. Trimming removed 7 bases from V and 4 bases from J, with 13 bases in between. This CDR3 comprises 13 residues. For the CDR3, the DNA is TGTGCCATCATGCCTGAAAGCGCAGAGACCCAGTACTTC. Amino acid sequence: CAIMPESAETQYF.

This clone was detected once. The rearrangement joins TRBV28 to TRBJ2-3; 11 nucleotides agree with TRBD2. The CDR3 covers 17 residues. V dropped 5 bases and J dropped 1; count of bases not matched to a gene: 8. The germline gives CDR1 MDHEN, CDR2 SYDVKM. The CDR3 coding sequence is TGTGCCAGCAGTCCCCCGACTAGCGGGGATGGCACAGATACGCAGTATTTT. Its translation is CASSPPTSGDGTDTQYF. Supplemented by reference TRBV28 and TRBJ2-3, the full variable domain reads DVKVTQSSRYLVKRTGEKVFLECVQDMDHENMFWYRQDPGLGLRLIYFSYDVKMKEKGDIPEGYSVSREKKERFSLILESASTNQTSMYLCASSPPTSGDGTDTQYFGPGTRLTVL.

This clone appeared a few times. The gene calls are TRBV2 and TRBJ2-3; D is uncertain. CDR3 length equals 12 residues. The ends were cut back, 7 bases at V and 2 bases at J, with 7 bases in the middle. Germline CDR1 is SNHLY and CDR2 is FYNNEI. DNA for the CDR3: TGTGCCAGCAAGCAATTCACAGATACGCAGTATTTT. Encoded protein: CASKQFTDTQYF.

The genes are TRBV6-5 and TRBJ2-5; D possibly uses TRBD1 or TRBD2 (5 bases each). The CDR3 sequence is 12 residues long. The germline V and J ends were trimmed by 8 bases and 5 bases, with 12 bases remaining between them. Germline lookup yields CDR1 MNHEY and CDR2 SVGAGI. CDR3 in amino acids: CASHTWGETQYF. Here the CDR3 DNA reads TGTGCCAGCCACACGTGGGGGGAGACCCAGTACTTC.

The chain links TRBV24-1 to TRBJ2-3; TRBD2 aligns across 8 bases. Per the germline V gene, CDR1 is KGHDR and CDR2 is SFDVKD. V gave up 1 base and J gave up 0 bases; unmatched junction bases: 5. This CDR3 region has 17 residues. DNA of the CDR3: TGTGCCACCAGTGATTTTTCCAGCGGGAGAAGCACAGATACGCAGTATTTT. Its translation: CATSDFSSGRSTDTQYF.

In nucleotides, the CDR3 is TGTGCCAGCAGTCCACAACGAGGGGGTAGCAATGAGCAGTTCTTC. Translating gives CASSPQRGGSNEQFF. The rearrangement uses TRBV6-5 and TRBJ2-1; TRBD1 might be the D (6 bases). Germline V lookup: CDR1 MNHEY, CDR2 SVGAGI. V was shortened by 5 bases and J by 6 bases, with 17 bases between the two germline ends. The CDR3 length is 15 residues.

V is TRBV2 and J is TRBJ2-7; D not resolved. Germline CDR1 is SNHLY and CDR2 is FYNNEI. The germline V and J ends were trimmed by 5 bases and 6 bases, with 14 bases remaining between them. The CDR3 totals 13 residues. The chain's CDR3 is CASSKMEWSEQYF. The CDR3 DNA reads as TGTGCCAGCAGTAAGATGGAGTGGTCCGAGCAGTACTTC.

The table lists this clone with a few counts. This chain uses TRBV30 with TRBJ1-5, with unresolved D. This CDR3 region has 13 residues. V gave up 2 bases and J gave up 0 bases, with 5 bases separating them. Germline V gene lookup returns CDR1 GTSNPN and CDR2 SVGIG (reference sequence). CDR3 in amino acids: CAWSTDSNQPQHF. CDR3 coding DNA: TGTGCCTGGAGTACCGATAGCAATCAGCCCCAGCATTTT. Full variable domain (outside the CDR3, taken from reference TRBV30 and TRBJ1-5): SQTIHQWPATLVQPVGSPLSLECTVEGTSNPNLYWYRQAAGRGLQLLFYSVGIGQISSEVPQNLSASRPQDRQFILSSKKLLLSDSGFYLCAWSTDSNQPQHFGDGTRLSIL.